This entry concerns a single TCR beta chain. Its antigen is as yet unknown. One end of the junction varies from germline; a read error may be responsible. The data derive from a study of blood T cells in healthy people across ages. Across the study: Roughly one uniquely barcoded beta molecule per two T cells was captured. Overall study findings and caveats: Fewer expanded clones and more diversity marked long-lived versus aged donors. Older age went with lower TCR beta diversity per million T cells, in a roughly linear way. The unknown donor CMV status may have confounded expanded clonotype changes.

The CDR3 runs to 18 residues. The germline CDR1 and CDR2 sequences are DFQATT and SNEGSKA (reference sequence). Sample-barcoded 5' priming and a J-beta primer mix drove a second PCR of roughly 6 to 12 cycles. TCRdb analysed the 5' RACE reads with MiXCR anew, one entry per CDR3 protein. The table records about 1.5 million distinct CDR3 sequences, roughly two fifths of them present only once. The sequenced sample was blood. This chain connects TRBV20-1 to TRBJ1-6, with TRBD1 as a possible D gene (6 bases). This TCR was recovered from a young woman in good health. The CDR3: CSARGLAGQKIYNSPPHF. CDR3 DNA: TGCAGTGCTAGGGGATTGGCGGGACAAAAGATTTATAATTCACCCCCCCACTTT.